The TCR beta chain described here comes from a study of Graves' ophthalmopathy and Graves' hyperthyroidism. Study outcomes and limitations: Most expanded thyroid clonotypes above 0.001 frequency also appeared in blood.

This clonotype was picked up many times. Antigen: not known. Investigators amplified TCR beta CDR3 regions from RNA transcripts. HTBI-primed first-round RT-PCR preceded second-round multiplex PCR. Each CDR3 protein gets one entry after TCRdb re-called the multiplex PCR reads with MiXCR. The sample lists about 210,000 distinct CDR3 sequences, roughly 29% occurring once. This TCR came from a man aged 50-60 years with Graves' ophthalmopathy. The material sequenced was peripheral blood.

The CDR3 loop is CSVEGTGGYGYTF. CDR3 in DNA: TGCAGCGTTGAGGGGACAGGGGGATATGGCTACACCTTC. The chain joins TRBV29-1 to TRBJ1-2, with 11 positions matching TRBD1. With V trimmed by 3 bases and J by 5 bases, 2 bases remained unmatched. Germline CDR1 SQVTM, CDR2 ANQGSEA. There are 13 residues in the CDR3. Based on the CDR3 plus reference TRBV29-1 and TRBJ1-2, the full variable domain is SAVISQKPSRDICQRGTSLTIQCQVDSQVTMMFWYRQQPGQSLTLIATANQGSEATYESGFVIDKFPISRPNLTFSTLTVSNMSPEDSSIYLCSVEGTGGYGYTFGSGTRLTVV.